The entry below gives a single T cell receptor (beta chain) sequence along with its context. The antigen remains undetermined. Reanalyzing the 5' RACE reads, TCRdb keeps one entry per CDR3 protein, without DNA. This repertoire includes about 150,000 distinct CDR3 sequences. The CDR3 sequence is 14 residues long. Germline CDR1 is SQVTM and CDR2 is ANQGSEA. This entry comes from a study of T cells expressing NK-cell markers. Overall study: In sorted CD3+CD56+NKG2C+, CD3+CD56+NKG2C- and CD3+CD56-NKG2C+ T cells, TCR beta repertoires were obtained. Seven donors tested HCMV-seropositive and one tested seronegative among the eight sequenced. Whole-study findings and limits: The study did not resolve the HCMV specificity of expanded NKG2C+ T cell clones. For a handful of donors, these clonotypes were likewise the leading ones in the CD3+CD56-NKG2C+ fraction.

The sequenced material came from blood T cells: a sorted CD56 or NKG2C T cell subset, CD4+ or CD8+ T cells, or bulk PBMC T cells (not recorded which). This clonotype was sampled from a man between 18 and 69 years old in good health. The rearrangement links TRBV29-1 to TRBJ2-2; the D call of TRBD1 rests on TCRdb alone, since no DNA is present to check it. CDR3 residues: CSVLGQGSTGELFF.